A selection of T cell receptor beta chains follows, all from one sample in a study of blood T cell repertoires in COVID-19. The data were produced by immunoSEQ multiplex PCR, yet TCRdb's version contains in-frame clones alone and is incomplete. The table has roughly 230,000 clones, about 85% seen once; the top ten hold over 0.95%. Sequenced material: peripheral blood. These receptors were taken from a man in his forties with acute or convalescent COVID-19. Each CDR3 is given with its conserved first and last residue. Fields, in order: D gene, clone size, V gene, CDR3 length, J gene, CDR3 DNA, CDR3 protein. D genes are given only for firm matches. Size is omitted from some rows. Given values are once, few, many or a class for expanded clones.

TRBD1	.	TRBV6-2/TRBV6-3	16	TRBJ2-5	TGTGCCAGCAGTTACTACGTACAGGGGCTAGGGGAGACCCAGTACTTC	CASSYYVQGLGETQYF
.	.	TRBV20-1	10	TRBJ1-2	TGCAGTGCTAGTAGGGGGGGCTACACCTTC	CSASRGGYTF
TRBD1	.	TRBV30	13	TRBJ1-5	TGTGCCTGGAGTGGACAGGGAGATCAGCCCCAGCATTTT	CAWSGQGDQPQHF
TRBD2	.	TRBV2	16	TRBJ2-5	TGTGCCAGCAGTGAAAATGGCGGGGGGGCAGTAGAGACCCAGTACTTC	CASSENGGGAVETQYF
.	.	TRBV5-1	13	TRBJ2-7	TGCGCCAGCAGCTTCAGGCCCTCCTACGAGCAGTACTTC	CASSFRPSYEQYF
.	.	TRBV4-2	15	TRBJ1-2	TGTGCCAGCAGCCAAGATCACACATCTAACTATGGCTACACCTTC	CASSQDHTSNYGYTF
.	.	TRBV2	14	TRBJ2-3	TGTGCCAGCAGCTGGGAGGACCGCACAGATACGCAGTATTTT	CASSWEDRTDTQYF
.	.	TRBV5-1	13	TRBJ1-1	TGCGCCAGCAGCCCCCAGGGTAGAGCTGAAGCTTTCTTT	CASSPQGRAEAFF
.	.	TRBV21-1	17	TRBJ1-1	TGTGCCAGCAGCAAAGTCGAATCAGGGGGCGAAATCCCTGAAGCTTTCTTT	CASSKVESGGEIPEAFF
TRBD2	.	TRBV7-2	15	TRBJ2-7	TGTGCCAGCACCAAAACGGCTAGCGGGGGCGGGGAGCAGTACTTC	CASTKTASGGGEQYF
TRBD1	.	TRBV4-1	15	TRBJ2-7	TGCGCCAGCAGCCCCGATGGGGCAAGGGGGCCCGAGCAGTACTTC	CASSPDGARGPEQYF
.	once	TRBV5-1	12	TRBJ1-1	TGCGCCAGCAGCTTGATCCCAGGGGACGCTTTCTTT	CASSLIPGDAFF
.	.	TRBV6-5	14	TRBJ2-5	TGTGCCAGCAGTTACGTCAGGGATCAGGAGACCCAGTACTTC	CASSYVRDQETQYF
TRBD1	.	TRBV24-1	14	TRBJ1-2	TGTGCCACCAGTGAACCGGGACAGAATTATGGCTACACCTTC	CATSEPGQNYGYTF
TRBD2	.	TRBV5-3	18	TRBJ2-2	TGTGCCAGAAGCTGGACTAGCGGGGAGTTAAGAAAAGGAGGGGAGCTGTTTTTT	CARSWTSGELRKGGELFF
.	.	TRBV30	12	TRBJ1-4	TGTGCCTCCCGAAGCCCTAATGAAAAACTGTTTTTT	CASRSPNEKLFF
TRBD2	.	TRBV11-2	14	TRBJ2-3	TGTGCCAGCAGCGGGACTAGGTCTCCAGATACGCAGTATTTT	CASSGTRSPDTQYF
.	.	TRBV7-2	14	TRBJ1-3	TGTGCCAGCAGCTTATTCCTCTCTGGAAACACCATATATTTT	CASSLFLSGNTIYF
TRBD1	.	TRBV5-6	17	TRBJ1-2	TGTGCCAGCAGCCCAGGGGGCCACCCCAACCCCCTCTATGGCTACACCTTC	CASSPGGHPNPLYGYTF
.	.	TRBV7-2	16	TRBJ1-3	TGTGCCAGCAGCCCCCAAACACAATACTCTGGAAACACCATATATTTT	CASSPQTQYSGNTIYF
.	.	TRBV19	16	TRBJ1-2	TGTGCCAGTAGTAGTTCCGGGAACCTAAGGCCCCCGGGGTACACCTTC	CASSSSGNLRPPGYTF
TRBD2	.	TRBV10-1	15	TRBJ2-1	TGCGCCAGCAGTGATCGTAGCGGGGGGTCTCTTGAGCAGTTCTTC	CASSDRSGGSLEQFF
.	.	TRBV21-1	11	TRBJ2-2	TGTGCCAGCTGGGGACACGGGGAGCTGTTTTTT	CASWGHGELFF
TRBD2	once	TRBV4-3	19	TRBJ2-1	TGCGCCAGCAGCCAAGGCCTTAGCGGGGGGGTACCCTCCTACAATGAGCAGTTCTTC	CASSQGLSGGVPSYNEQFF
.	.	TRBV30	12	TRBJ2-7	TGTGCCTGGGGACCCCGGAGGAACGAGCAGTACTTC	CAWGPRRNEQYF
TRBD1	.	TRBV29-1	11	TRBJ1-1	TGCAGCGTGGACAGGGGTTCTGAAGCTTTCTTT	CSVDRGSEAFF
.	.	TRBV12-3/TRBV12-4	12	TRBJ1-5	TGTGCCAGCAGTTCTACTCGGGAGCCCCAGCATTTT	CASSSTREPQHF
TRBD1	.	TRBV27	14	TRBJ2-3	TGTGCCAGCAGTCCAAAAACAGGGGTAGATACGCAGTATTTT	CASSPKTGVDTQYF
TRBD1	.	TRBV7-2	15	TRBJ1-2	TGTGCCAGCAGTTCGGGACAGGGTAGTCGAGATGGCTACACCTTC	CASSSGQGSRDGYTF
TRBD2	.	TRBV7-3	15	TRBJ2-1	TGTGCCAGCAGCTTAATAGCGGGGGGTAACAATGAGCAGTTCTTC	CASSLIAGGNNEQFF
.	once	TRBV18	17	TRBJ1-4	TGTGCCAGCTCACTAAACCCCTACAGGGCAACTAATGAAAAACTGTTTTTT	CASSLNPYRATNEKLFF
TRBD1	.	TRBV5-6	14	TRBJ2-7	TGTGCCAGCAGCGTCGGATCGGGACAGGGAGTTCGGTACTTC	CASSVGSGQGVRYF
.	.	TRBV9	14	TRBJ2-2	TGTGCCAGCAGCGAACGCAGGAACACCGGGGAGCTGTTTTTT	CASSERRNTGELFF
TRBD1	once	TRBV5-6	15	TRBJ1-2	TGTGCCAGCAGCGCCGGGACAGGGGGCGGGTATGGCTACACCTTC	CASSAGTGGGYGYTF
.	.	TRBV11-2	16	TRBJ1-2	TGTGCCAGCCGACGGGGAAGCGCGGGGCTGACCTATGGCTACACCTTC	CASRRGSAGLTYGYTF
TRBD2	.	TRBV15	17	TRBJ2-7	TGTGCCACCAGCAGAGATTTAGGCGGGGGTTCCTCCTACGAGCAGTACTTC	CATSRDLGGGSSYEQYF
.	.	TRBV13	13	TRBJ2-1	TGTGCCAGCAGACGTAGACTATACAATGAGCAGTTCTTC	CASRRRLYNEQFF
.	.	TRBV12-3/TRBV12-4	10	TRBJ2-7	TGTGCCAGCAGTCTCTACGAGCAGTACTTC	CASSLYEQYF
TRBD1	.	TRBV4-3	16	TRBJ2-3	TGCGCCAGCAGCCAAGATTGGACAGGGGTCACAGATACGCAGTATTTT	CASSQDWTGVTDTQYF